These T cell receptor beta chains were read from a single sample in a study of beta chain features in type 1 diabetes. The data were produced by immunoSEQ multiplex PCR, yet TCRdb's version contains in-frame clones alone and is incomplete. The table lists hundreds of thousands of clones, more than 12% of them singletons. The sequenced sample consisted of naive CD4+ T cells from blood. The receptors were gathered from a man aged 18 to 30 with type 1 diabetes. CDR3s include the opening cysteine and the closing phenylalanine or tryptophan. D genes are given only for firm matches. The size of a clone is reported for some rows only, either as once, few or many, or as a class for expanded clones.

d_call: NA; v_call: TRBV5-4; j_call: TRBJ2-7; clone_size: few; cdr3_aa: CASSLGGREGQYF; cdr3_nt: TGTGCCAGCAGCTTGGGCGGGCGTGAGGGTCAGTACTTC
d_call: NA; v_call: TRBV5-4; j_call: TRBJ1-2; clone_size: NA; cdr3_aa: CASSPSRANYGYTF; cdr3_nt: TGTGCCAGCAGCCCCTCTAGGGCTAACTATGGCTACACCTTC
d_call: NA; v_call: TRBV4-3; j_call: TRBJ2-2; clone_size: few; cdr3_aa: CASSQLRSAGELFF; cdr3_nt: TGCGCCAGCAGCCAGCTTCGTTCGGCCGGGGAGCTGTTTTTT
d_call: TRBD1; v_call: TRBV6-5; j_call: TRBJ2-2; clone_size: NA; cdr3_aa: CASSRDRNTGELFF; cdr3_nt: TGTGCCAGCAGTAGGGACAGGAACACCGGGGAGCTGTTTTTT
d_call: NA; v_call: TRBV28; j_call: TRBJ1-6; clone_size: few; cdr3_aa: CASSRIDGSSYNSPLHF; cdr3_nt: TGTGCCAGCAGTCGCATCGACGGTAGCTCCTATAATTCACCCCTCCACTTT
d_call: TRBD1; v_call: TRBV7-9; j_call: TRBJ2-7; clone_size: NA; cdr3_aa: CASRRSGTGSHEQYF; cdr3_nt: TGTGCCAGCAGGCGCAGCGGGACAGGGAGCCACGAGCAGTACTTC
d_call: NA; v_call: TRBV28; j_call: TRBJ1-2; clone_size: NA; cdr3_aa: CASSSQPRQGNGYTF; cdr3_nt: TGTGCCAGCAGTTCCCAGCCCCGACAAGGCAATGGCTACACCTTC
d_call: NA; v_call: TRBV29-1; j_call: TRBJ1-5; clone_size: NA; cdr3_aa: CSVGDGLNQPQHF; cdr3_nt: TGCAGCGTTGGGGATGGACTCAATCAGCCCCAGCATTTT
d_call: NA; v_call: TRBV5-1; j_call: TRBJ2-2; clone_size: few; cdr3_aa: CASSPLSNTGELFF; cdr3_nt: TGCGCCAGCAGCCCGTTGTCGAACACCGGGGAGCTGTTTTTT
d_call: TRBD2; v_call: TRBV4-2; j_call: TRBJ2-1; clone_size: few; cdr3_aa: CASSQDGSGTGNEQFF; cdr3_nt: TGTGCCAGCAGCCAAGACGGTAGCGGGACGGGTAATGAGCAGTTCTTC
d_call: TRBD1; v_call: TRBV7-9; j_call: TRBJ2-3; clone_size: NA; cdr3_aa: CASSSRGQGTDTQYF; cdr3_nt: TGTGCCAGCAGCTCTAGGGGACAGGGCACAGATACGCAGTATTTT
d_call: NA; v_call: TRBV15; j_call: TRBJ1-2; clone_size: NA; cdr3_aa: CATSREVREGYGYTF; cdr3_nt: TGTGCCACCAGCAGAGAAGTTAGGGAGGGCTATGGCTACACCTTC
d_call: TRBD2; v_call: TRBV9; j_call: TRBJ2-1; clone_size: few; cdr3_aa: CASSKLAGVTNEQFF; cdr3_nt: TGTGCCAGCAGCAAACTAGCGGGAGTAACGAATGAGCAGTTCTTC
d_call: NA; v_call: TRBV19; j_call: TRBJ1-1; clone_size: NA; cdr3_aa: CASKLGGFTEAFF; cdr3_nt: TGTGCCAGCAAGTTGGGGGGTTTTACTGAAGCTTTCTTT
d_call: TRBD2; v_call: TRBV7-2; j_call: TRBJ2-1; clone_size: few; cdr3_aa: CASSLVESGTSGHNEQFF; cdr3_nt: TGTGCCAGCAGCTTAGTAGAGTCCGGGACTAGCGGCCACAATGAGCAGTTCTTC
d_call: TRBD2; v_call: TRBV7-2; j_call: TRBJ2-7; clone_size: NA; cdr3_aa: CASSFTRGAYEQYF; cdr3_nt: TGTGCCAGCAGCTTCACGCGGGGGGCCTACGAGCAGTACTTC
d_call: NA; v_call: TRBV30; j_call: TRBJ1-5; clone_size: NA; cdr3_aa: CAWRAPGTWGHQPQHF; cdr3_nt: TGTGCCTGGAGAGCCCCCGGGACATGGGGCCATCAGCCCCAGCATTTT
d_call: TRBD1; v_call: TRBV29-1; j_call: TRBJ2-7; clone_size: few; cdr3_aa: CSVEVPGGGDEQYF; cdr3_nt: TGCAGCGTTGAAGTGCCAGGGGGCGGGGACGAGCAGTACTTC
d_call: NA; v_call: TRBV6-5; j_call: TRBJ1-4; clone_size: few; cdr3_aa: CASSYSFSATNEKLFF; cdr3_nt: TGTGCCAGCAGTTACTCCTTTTCTGCAACTAATGAAAAACTGTTTTTT
d_call: TRBD1; v_call: TRBV4-1; j_call: TRBJ2-5; clone_size: few; cdr3_aa: CASSQTISSRGQGETQYF; cdr3_nt: TGCGCCAGCAGCCAAACGATATCCTCCAGGGGGCAAGGAGAGACCCAGTACTTC
d_call: TRBD1; v_call: TRBV19; j_call: TRBJ2-3; clone_size: few; cdr3_aa: CASSTTGTDTQYF; cdr3_nt: TGTGCCAGTAGCACGACAGGGACAGATACGCAGTATTTT
d_call: NA; v_call: TRBV28; j_call: TRBJ2-2; clone_size: NA; cdr3_aa: CASSTGSESTGELFF; cdr3_nt: TGTGCCAGCAGTACAGGGTCGGAGAGCACCGGGGAGCTGTTTTTT
d_call: NA; v_call: TRBV9; j_call: TRBJ2-5; clone_size: NA; cdr3_aa: CASSVSTQGTQYF; cdr3_nt: TGTGCCAGCAGCGTATCCACCCAAGGGACCCAGTACTTC
d_call: NA; v_call: TRBV6-5; j_call: TRBJ2-7; clone_size: few; cdr3_aa: CASSYSLAPMAYEQYF; cdr3_nt: TGTGCCAGCAGTTACTCACTGGCACCCATGGCGTACGAGCAGTACTTC
d_call: TRBD1; v_call: TRBV4-2; j_call: TRBJ2-7; clone_size: NA; cdr3_aa: CASSQSGTGSYEQYF; cdr3_nt: TGTGCCAGCAGCCAATCCGGGACAGGATCCTACGAGCAGTACTTC
d_call: NA; v_call: TRBV25-1; j_call: TRBJ2-6; clone_size: few; cdr3_aa: CASNEDSGANVLTF; cdr3_nt: TGTGCCAGCAACGAAGACTCTGGGGCCAACGTCCTGACTTTC
d_call: NA; v_call: TRBV5-1; j_call: TRBJ2-7; clone_size: NA; cdr3_aa: CASSLQGVLYEQYLYF; cdr3_nt: TGCGCCAGCAGCTTACAGGGCGTTCTCTACGAGCAGTACTTGTACTTC
d_call: TRBD1; v_call: TRBV27; j_call: TRBJ1-2; clone_size: few; cdr3_aa: CASSLTPTGGGYTF; cdr3_nt: TGTGCCAGCAGTTTAACTCCCACAGGGGGGGGCTACACCTTC
d_call: NA; v_call: TRBV2; j_call: TRBJ1-2; clone_size: few; cdr3_aa: CASSQGNYGYTF; cdr3_nt: TGTGCCAGCAGTCAGGGGAACTATGGCTACACCTTC
d_call: NA; v_call: TRBV9; j_call: TRBJ2-1; clone_size: NA; cdr3_aa: CASSLRTSYNEQFF; cdr3_nt: TGTGCCAGCAGCCTCCGGACTTCATACAATGAGCAGTTCTTC
d_call: TRBD1; v_call: TRBV6-5; j_call: TRBJ2-7; clone_size: NA; cdr3_aa: CASSTGTGRRGEQYF; cdr3_nt: TGTGCCAGCAGTACCGGGACAGGCCGCCGAGGAGAGCAGTACTTC
d_call: TRBD1; v_call: TRBV5-1; j_call: TRBJ1-2; clone_size: few; cdr3_aa: CASSPGGLHNYGYTF; cdr3_nt: TGCGCCAGCTCTCCAGGGGGACTTCATAACTATGGCTACACCTTC
d_call: NA; v_call: TRBV11-2; j_call: TRBJ2-3; clone_size: few; cdr3_aa: CASSQASTDTQYF; cdr3_nt: TGTGCCAGCAGCCAAGCTAGCACAGATACGCAGTATTTT
d_call: NA; v_call: TRBV5-1; j_call: TRBJ2-7; clone_size: few; cdr3_aa: CASSLGLAAYGSYEQYF; cdr3_nt: TGCGCCAGCAGCTTGGGACTTGCGGCATATGGGTCCTACGAGCAGTACTTC
d_call: NA; v_call: TRBV11-3; j_call: TRBJ2-1; clone_size: NA; cdr3_aa: CASSLQGSYNEQFF; cdr3_nt: TGTGCCAGCAGCTTACAGGGTTCCTACAATGAGCAGTTCTTC
d_call: NA; v_call: TRBV2; j_call: TRBJ2-3; clone_size: few; cdr3_aa: CASQQGQSTDTQYF; cdr3_nt: TGTGCCAGCCAGCAGGGACAAAGCACAGATACGCAGTATTTT
d_call: TRBD1; v_call: TRBV10-1; j_call: TRBJ2-7; clone_size: few; cdr3_aa: CASSNLAGTGFEQYF; cdr3_nt: TGCGCCAGCAGCAATCTTGCCGGGACAGGGTTCGAGCAGTACTTC
d_call: TRBD1; v_call: TRBV19; j_call: TRBJ2-1; clone_size: few; cdr3_aa: CANFRDSDNKSSYNEQFF; cdr3_nt: TGTGCCAATTTCCGGGACAGTGATAATAAAAGCTCCTACAATGAGCAGTTCTTC
d_call: TRBD1; v_call: TRBV27; j_call: TRBJ1-2; clone_size: few; cdr3_aa: CASSLYPGTAANYGYTF; cdr3_nt: TGTGCCAGCAGTTTGTACCCCGGGACAGCCGCTAACTATGGCTACACCTTC
d_call: NA; v_call: TRBV5-4; j_call: TRBJ2-7; clone_size: NA; cdr3_aa: CASSLDAGPYEQYF; cdr3_nt: TGTGCCAGCAGCTTGGATGCAGGGCCTTACGAGCAGTACTTC
d_call: NA; v_call: TRBV28; j_call: TRBJ2-1; clone_size: few; cdr3_aa: CASSLGGQRYNEQFF; cdr3_nt: TGTGCCAGCAGTTTAGGGGGGCAGAGGTACAATGAGCAGTTCTTC
d_call: NA; v_call: TRBV7-2; j_call: TRBJ1-2; clone_size: few; cdr3_aa: CASSLASQGHGYTF; cdr3_nt: TGTGCCAGCAGCTTAGCGTCCCAGGGCCATGGCTACACCTTC
d_call: TRBD2; v_call: TRBV23-1; j_call: TRBJ2-7; clone_size: NA; cdr3_aa: CASSQSRGGSGVTGEQYF; cdr3_nt: TGCGCCAGCAGTCAATCTAGGGGAGGGAGCGGAGTAACGGGGGAGCAGTACTTC
d_call: NA; v_call: TRBV29-1; j_call: TRBJ2-1; clone_size: few; cdr3_aa: CSVVMNPEQFF; cdr3_nt: TGCAGCGTTGTGATGAACCCCGAGCAGTTCTTC
d_call: TRBD1; v_call: TRBV29-1; j_call: TRBJ1-2; clone_size: few; cdr3_aa: CSVPTNRGREGYTF; cdr3_nt: TGCAGCGTTCCCACAAACAGGGGGAGAGAAGGCTACACCTTC
d_call: NA; v_call: TRBV30; j_call: TRBJ2-1; clone_size: NA; cdr3_aa: CAWSHSDNEQFF; cdr3_nt: TGTGCCTGGAGTCATAGTGACAATGAGCAGTTCTTC
d_call: NA; v_call: TRBV20-1; j_call: TRBJ2-1; clone_size: NA; cdr3_aa: CSAAAFNEQFF; cdr3_nt: TGCAGTGCCGCGGCCTTCAATGAGCAGTTCTTC
d_call: TRBD2; v_call: TRBV7-9; j_call: TRBJ2-1; clone_size: few; cdr3_aa: CASTPGGRSEQFF; cdr3_nt: TGTGCCAGCACCCCAGGCGGGAGAAGTGAGCAGTTCTTC
d_call: NA; v_call: TRBV7-9; j_call: TRBJ1-6; clone_size: few; cdr3_aa: CASSLQGDNSPLHF; cdr3_nt: TGTGCCAGCAGCCTACAGGGTGATAATTCACCCCTCCACTTT
d_call: NA; v_call: TRBV7-2; j_call: TRBJ2-1; clone_size: NA; cdr3_aa: CASEVRGYNEQFF; cdr3_nt: TGTGCCAGCGAGGTCAGGGGCTACAATGAGCAGTTCTTC
d_call: NA; v_call: TRBV5-4; j_call: TRBJ2-5; clone_size: few; cdr3_aa: CASSLAIQETQYF; cdr3_nt: TGTGCCAGCAGCTTGGCAATCCAAGAGACCCAGTACTTC
d_call: NA; v_call: TRBV6-4; j_call: TRBJ2-3; clone_size: few; cdr3_aa: CASSDQGQDTQYF; cdr3_nt: TGTGCCAGCAGTGATCAGGGTCAAGATACGCAGTATTTT
d_call: NA; v_call: TRBV2; j_call: TRBJ2-2; clone_size: few; cdr3_aa: CASTRTGELFF; cdr3_nt: TGTGCCAGCACCCGAACCGGGGAGCTGTTTTTT
d_call: NA; v_call: TRBV9; j_call: TRBJ2-1; clone_size: few; cdr3_aa: CASSVDPATGSEQFF; cdr3_nt: TGTGCCAGCAGCGTAGATCCGGCCACGGGATCTGAGCAGTTCTTC
d_call: NA; v_call: TRBV7-3; j_call: TRBJ2-7; clone_size: NA; cdr3_aa: CASSLSGHGYEQYF; cdr3_nt: TGTGCCAGCAGCTTATCGGGACATGGCTACGAGCAGTACTTC
d_call: NA; v_call: TRBV5-1; j_call: TRBJ2-1; clone_size: few; cdr3_aa: CASSSTLGGGSYNEQFF; cdr3_nt: TGCGCCAGCAGCTCTACCTTGGGGGGCGGGTCCTACAATGAGCAGTTCTTC